Listed here are 9 T cell receptor beta chains from one sample, sequenced in a study of Tregs in tolerant kidney transplant recipients. Repertoires were generated with immunoSEQ multiplex PCR, while TCRdb's copy carries only in-frame clones and drops some. This table has about 64,000 clones, more than 70% appearing once. Recipients received nonmyeloablative bone marrow transplants from related graft donors, with transient mixed chimerism. The specimen was CD4+ T cells from blood (PBMCs), collected 6 months after the transplant. These TCRs come from a human patient who received a combined kidney and bone marrow transplant. The graft donor may have contributed some T cells.

The chain links TRBV27 to TRBJ1-4, with a tentative D call TRBD1 (5 bases). Trimming stripped 6 bases from V and 8 bases from J, with 25 bases between. Looked up from germline, CDR1 is MNHEY and CDR2 is SMNVEV (reference sequence). The length of the CDR3 is 17 residues. CDR3 DNA: TGTGCCAGCAGGGTCCGAGCCGATTGGGGGAGGGAGGAAAAACTGTTTTTT. Its translation is CASRVRADWGREEKLFF.

This clone has a single count. The rearrangement joins TRBV4-3 to TRBJ2-5; 8 nucleotides line up with TRBD2. CDR3 size: 16 residues. CDR1 is LGHNA, CDR2 YSLEER, per germline. Trimming removed 0 bases from V and 0 bases from J; junction bases left unmatched: 3. The CDR3 sequence: CASSQDVAGNQETQYF. The CDR3 DNA reads TGCGCCAGCAGCCAAGACGTAGCGGGGAACCAAGAGACCCAGTACTTC.

The J gene is TRBJ2-5, the V gene TRBV5-6; TRBD1 agrees at 7 bases. The end of the DNA is better explained by TRBJ2-7, so the J call may be wrong. This CDR3 has 16 amino acids. Germline V CDR1 and CDR2: SGHDT, YYEEEE. The CDR3 region has the DNA TGTGCCAGCAGCCCCGCGCCGGGACAGCTTAGGGGCGAGCAGTACTTC. Its translation: CASSPAPGQLRGEQYF.

The V gene is TRBV9, the J gene TRBJ2-2; D not resolved. CDR1 SGDLS and CDR2 YYNGEE come from the germline V gene. Trimming removed 0 bases from V and 3 bases from J, with 9 bases in between. The CDR3 has 15 amino acids. Written as DNA, the CDR3 is TGTGCCAGCAGCGTAGTTGCCGGAGACACCGGGGAGCTGTTTTTT. Its protein product is CASSVVAGDTGELFF. Using reference TRBV9 and TRBJ2-2 for the parts outside the CDR3, the full variable domain is DSGVTQTPKHLITATGQRVTLRCSPRSGDLSVYWYQQSLDQGLQFLIQYYNGEERAKGNILERFSAQQFPDLHSELNLSSLELGDSALYFCASSVVAGDTGELFFGEGSRLTVL.

The chain combines TRBV6-4 with TRBJ2-7; 9 positions agree with TRBD2. The V and J ends lost 4 bases and 1 base, in that order; junction bases with no gene match: 8. CDR3 length equals 16 residues. CDR1 is MRHNA and CDR2 is SNTAGT in the germline V gene. Written as DNA, the CDR3 is TGTGCCAGCAGTGCCGTTAGCGGGAGATTTTCCTACGAGCAGTACTTC. This translates into CASSAVSGRFSYEQYF.

The chain carries TRBV28 and TRBJ2-7, with 7 positions matching TRBD1. CDR3 size: 12 residues. V lost 6 bases, J lost 3 bases, and 2 bases stayed unmatched. Germline CDR1 reads MDHEN; CDR2 reads SYDVKM. The DNA for the CDR3 is TGTGCCAGCAGGAGGGGGCACTACGAGCAGTACTTC. This gives the protein CASRRGHYEQYF.

The CDR3 DNA reads TGTGCCAGCAGCACCGGGGAGCGGGAGGGGGAGGAGACCCAGTACTTC. This gives the protein CASSTGEREGEETQYF. J is TRBJ2-5 and V is TRBV4-2; 10 bases match TRBD2. CDR3 length equals 16 residues. Germline CDR1 is LGHNA and CDR2 is YNFKEQ. V shed 5 bases, J shed 5 bases, and the junction held 11 bases outside the gene matches.

This chain links TRBV5-1 with TRBJ2-1, with 8 bases lining up with TRBD1. V was pared by 6 bases and J by 6 bases, with 8 bases of the junction left unmatched. Germline V gene data show CDR1 as SGHRS and CDR2 as YFSETQ. The CDR3 consists of 14 residues. Written as DNA, the CDR3 is TGCGCCAGCACAGGACAGGGCCCTTTCAATGAGCAGTTCTTC. Its translation: CASTGQGPFNEQFF.

The V and J genes are TRBV27 and TRBJ2-1, with TRBD1 identical over 7 bases. CDR1 is MNHEY, CDR2 SMNVEV, per germline (reference sequence). The CDR3 is 16 residues long. The junction had 13 bases not matched to a gene; V was cut back by 6 bases and J by 5 bases. CDR3 bases: TGTGCCAGCAGCCACTACACCGGGACAGCCAACAATGAGCAGTTCTTC. This gives the protein CASSHYTGTANNEQFF.